This TCR beta chain was captured in a study of Graves' ophthalmopathy and Graves' hyperthyroidism. Findings and limits, study-wide: With approximately 88% sensitivity and 70% to 82% specificity, a 13-signature model separated ophthalmopathy from stable hyperthyroidism.

Active ophthalmopathy (CAS at least 3, NOSPECS at least 4), lasting under 3 months. In the case of this clonotype: Its antigen is unidentified.

The V gene lost 2 bases and the J gene lost 0 bases, with 10 bases spanning the gap. The CDR3 sequence is 15 residues long. Germline V lookup: CDR1 LNHDA, CDR2 SQIVND (reference sequence). RNA transcripts were the source from which TCR beta CDR3 regions were amplified. Second-round multiplex PCR followed a first-round RT-PCR using HTBI primers. TCRdb called the multiplex PCR reads again in MiXCR, with one record for every CDR3 protein. The data contain approximately 50,000 distinct CDR3 sequences, about 50% of them singletons. This TCR derives from an adult man with Graves' ophthalmopathy. The sequenced sample was peripheral blood. The rearrangement joins TRBV19 to TRBJ2-5; D may match TRBD1 or TRBD2 (5 bases each). The CDR3 sequence: CASSIIGTYQETQYF. DNA for the CDR3: TGTGCCAGTAGTATAATTGGGACGTACCAAGAGACCCAGTACTTC.